What follows is one T cell receptor beta chain and its context. Its antigen remains unidentified. Produced via immunoSEQ multiplex PCR; TCRdb's table is partial and in-frame only. Of 13,000 or so clones in the sample, over 65% are singletons; the top ten hold 13% to 15%. This specimen belongs to a study of immune cell composition in non-small cell lung cancer. Regarding the study as a whole: TIL tumour reactivity correlated with maximal tumour-associated clone frequency in adenocarcinoma.

V was pared by 4 bases and J by 7 bases, with 6 bases of the junction left unmatched. The CDR3 spans 15 residues. Germline V gene sequence: CDR1 MNHNY, CDR2 SVGAGI (reference sequence). Sequenced: lung tumor tissue. The receptor comes from a human donor with non-small cell lung cancer. The V and J genes are TRBV6-6 and TRBJ1-6; TRBD1 aligns across 8 bases. The CDR3 DNA follows: TGTGCCAGCAGTTTAGGACAGGGATGGAATTCACCCCTCCACTTT. Amino acid sequence: CASSLGQGWNSPLHF.